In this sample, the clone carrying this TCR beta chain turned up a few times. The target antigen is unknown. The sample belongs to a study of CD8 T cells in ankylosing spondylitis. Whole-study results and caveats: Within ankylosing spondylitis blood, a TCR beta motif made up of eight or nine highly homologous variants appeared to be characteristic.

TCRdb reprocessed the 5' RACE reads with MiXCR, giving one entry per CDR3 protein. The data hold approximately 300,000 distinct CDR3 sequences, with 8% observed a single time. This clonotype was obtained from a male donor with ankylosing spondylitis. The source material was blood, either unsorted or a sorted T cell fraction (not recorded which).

CDR3 sequence (DNA): TGTGCCAGTTGGGGGACAGGGGATATTTACGAGCAGTACTTC. This codes for CASWGTGDIYEQYF. The V gene is TRBV28, the J gene TRBJ2-7, with TRBD1 matching over 10 bases. With 9 bases clipped from V and 4 bases from J, the junction kept 9 bases outside the gene matches. The CDR3 sequence is 14 residues long. Looked up from germline, CDR1 is MDHEN and CDR2 is SYDVKM. Together with reference TRBV28 and TRBJ2-7, the CDR3 gives the full variable domain: DVKVTQSSRYLVKRTGEKVFLECVQDMDHENMFWYRQDPGLGLRLIYFSYDVKMKEKGDIPEGYSVSREKKERFSLILESASTNQTSMYLCASWGTGDIYEQYFGPGTRLTVT.